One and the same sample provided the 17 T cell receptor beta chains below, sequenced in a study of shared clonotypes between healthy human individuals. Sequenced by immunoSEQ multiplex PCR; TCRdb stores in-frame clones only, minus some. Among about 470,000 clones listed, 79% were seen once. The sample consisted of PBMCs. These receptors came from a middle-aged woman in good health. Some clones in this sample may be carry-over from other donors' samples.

The CDR3 is CASSDLEADPNTEAFF. CDR3 nucleotides: TGTGCCAGCAGTGACCTCGAGGCGGACCCGAACACTGAAGCTTTCTTT. The chain recombines TRBV6-4 with TRBJ1-1; D remains ambiguous. Germline CDR1 MRHNA, CDR2 SNTAGT. The CDR3 sequence is 16 residues long. Trimming shortened V by 2 bases and J by 1 base, and 14 bases separated the two germline ends.

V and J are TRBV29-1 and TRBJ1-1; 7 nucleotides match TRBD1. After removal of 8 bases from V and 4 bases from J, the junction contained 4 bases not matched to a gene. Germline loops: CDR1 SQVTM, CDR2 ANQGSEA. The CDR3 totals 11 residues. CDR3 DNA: TGCAGCTCAAACAGGGGCACTGAAGCTTTCTTT. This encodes CSSNRGTEAFF. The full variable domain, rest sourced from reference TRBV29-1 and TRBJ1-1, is SAVISQKPSRDICQRGTSLTIQCQVDSQVTMMFWYRQQPGQSLTLIATANQGSEATYESGFVIDKFPISRPNLTFSTLTVSNMSPEDSSIYLCSSNRGTEAFFGQGTRLTVV.

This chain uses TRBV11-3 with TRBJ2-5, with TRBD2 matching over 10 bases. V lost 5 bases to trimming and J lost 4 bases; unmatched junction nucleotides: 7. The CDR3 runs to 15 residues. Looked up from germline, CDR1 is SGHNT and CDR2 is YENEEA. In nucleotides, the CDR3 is TGTGCCAGCAGCCAGGGGGGACTAGCGTTAGAGACCCAGTACTTC. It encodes CASSQGGLALETQYF. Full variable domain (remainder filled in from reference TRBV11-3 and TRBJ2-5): EAGVVQSPRYKIIEKKQPVAFWCNPISGHNTLYWYLQNLGQGPELLIRYENEEAVDDSQLPKDRFSAERLKGVDSTLKIQPAELGDSAVYLCASSQGGLALETQYFGPGTRLLVL.

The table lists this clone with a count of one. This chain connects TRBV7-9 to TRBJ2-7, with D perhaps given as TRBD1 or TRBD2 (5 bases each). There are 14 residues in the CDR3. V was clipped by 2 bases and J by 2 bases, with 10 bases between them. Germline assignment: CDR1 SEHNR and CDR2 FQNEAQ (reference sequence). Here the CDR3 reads CASSLSGDAYEQYF. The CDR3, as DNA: TGTGCCAGCAGCTTATCTGGGGACGCCTACGAGCAGTACTTC.

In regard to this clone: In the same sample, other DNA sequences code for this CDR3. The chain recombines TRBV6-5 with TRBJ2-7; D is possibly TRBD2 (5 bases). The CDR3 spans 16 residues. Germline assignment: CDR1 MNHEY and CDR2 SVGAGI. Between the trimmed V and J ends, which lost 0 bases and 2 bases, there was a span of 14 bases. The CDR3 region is CASSYSWTPSPYEQYF. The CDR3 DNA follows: TGTGCCAGCAGTTACTCGTGGACTCCTAGCCCCTACGAGCAGTACTTC.

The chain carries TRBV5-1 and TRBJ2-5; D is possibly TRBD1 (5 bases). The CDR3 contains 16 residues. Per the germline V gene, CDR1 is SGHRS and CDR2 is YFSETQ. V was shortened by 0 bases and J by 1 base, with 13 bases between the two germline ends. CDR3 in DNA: TGCGCCAGCAGCTTGGATCCCCAGGGTGGCCAAGAGACCCAGTACTTC. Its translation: CASSLDPQGGQETQYF.

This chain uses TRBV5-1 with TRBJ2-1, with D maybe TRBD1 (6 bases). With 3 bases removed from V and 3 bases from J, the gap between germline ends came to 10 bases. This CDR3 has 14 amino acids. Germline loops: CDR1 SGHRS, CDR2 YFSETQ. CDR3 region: CASSSGDNYNEQFF. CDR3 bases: TGCGCCAGCAGCTCAGGGGATAACTACAATGAGCAGTTCTTC.

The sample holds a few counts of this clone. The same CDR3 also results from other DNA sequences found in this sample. CDR3 DNA: TGTGCCATCACGGGACAGGTTAATTCACCCCTCCACTTT. Amino acids: CAITGQVNSPLHF. The chain couples TRBV28 to TRBJ1-6; 8 bases map to TRBD1. V lost 10 bases to trimming and J lost 6 bases; unmatched junction nucleotides: 5. This CDR3 comprises 13 residues. Germline-derived CDR1 and CDR2 are MDHEN and SYDVKM.

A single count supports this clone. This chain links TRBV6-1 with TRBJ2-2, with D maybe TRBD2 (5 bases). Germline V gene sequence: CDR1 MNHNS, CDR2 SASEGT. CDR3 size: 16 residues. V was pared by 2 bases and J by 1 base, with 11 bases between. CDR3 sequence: CASSERRSLNTGELFF. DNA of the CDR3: TGTGCCAGCAGTGAAAGGAGGTCCTTGAACACCGGGGAGCTGTTTTTT.

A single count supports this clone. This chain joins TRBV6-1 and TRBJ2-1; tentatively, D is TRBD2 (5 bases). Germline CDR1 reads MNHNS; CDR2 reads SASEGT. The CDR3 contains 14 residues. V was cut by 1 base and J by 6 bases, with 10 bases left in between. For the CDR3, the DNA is TGTGCCAGCAGTGAAGGCGCGGACTTCAATGAGCAGTTCTTC. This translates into CASSEGADFNEQFF.

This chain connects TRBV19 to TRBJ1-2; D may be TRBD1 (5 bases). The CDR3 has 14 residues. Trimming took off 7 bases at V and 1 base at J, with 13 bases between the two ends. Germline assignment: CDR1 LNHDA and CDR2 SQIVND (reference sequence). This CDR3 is CASTGLDGNYGYTF. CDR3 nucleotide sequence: TGTGCCAGTACAGGGCTAGACGGTAACTATGGCTACACCTTC.

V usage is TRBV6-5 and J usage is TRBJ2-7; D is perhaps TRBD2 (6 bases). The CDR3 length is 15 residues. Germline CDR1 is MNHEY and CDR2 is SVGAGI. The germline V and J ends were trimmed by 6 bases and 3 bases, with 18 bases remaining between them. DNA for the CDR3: TGTGCCAGCAGCCTCTCTAGCGTCGACCGCTACGAGCAGTACTTC. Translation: CASSLSSVDRYEQYF.

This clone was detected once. The CDR3 loop reads CASSLSSGGNTGELFF. CDR3 bases: TGTGCCAGCAGCTTAAGCTCGGGGGGGAACACCGGGGAGCTGTTTTTT. The chain joins TRBV7-3 to TRBJ2-2; 7 bases map to TRBD2. The CDR3 extends over 16 amino acids. CDR1 and CDR2 from the germline V gene are SGHTA and FQGTGA. Trimming took 1 base from V and 1 from J; bases not matched to a gene: 3. Based on the CDR3 plus reference TRBV7-3 and TRBJ2-2, the full variable domain is GAGVSQTPSNKVTEKGKYVELRCDPISGHTALYWYRQSLGQGPEFLIYFQGTGAADDSGLPNDRFFAVRPEGSVSTLKIQRTERGDSAVYLCASSLSSGGNTGELFFGEGSRLTVL.

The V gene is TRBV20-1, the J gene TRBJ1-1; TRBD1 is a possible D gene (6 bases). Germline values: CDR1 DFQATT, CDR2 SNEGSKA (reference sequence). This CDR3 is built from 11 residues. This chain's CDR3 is CSAGQSAEAFF. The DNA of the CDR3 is TGCAGCGCCGGACAGTCCGCTGAAGCTTTCTTT.

The CDR3 protein is CASSWGWRDNYGYTF. DNA for the CDR3: TGCGCCAGCAGCTGGGGGTGGAGGGATAACTATGGCTACACCTTC. The chain couples TRBV5-1 to TRBJ1-2; tentatively, D is TRBD1 (5 bases). V gave up 3 bases and J gave up 1 base, with 13 bases separating them. The CDR3 length is 15 residues. Germline CDR1 and CDR2: SGHRS and YFSETQ.

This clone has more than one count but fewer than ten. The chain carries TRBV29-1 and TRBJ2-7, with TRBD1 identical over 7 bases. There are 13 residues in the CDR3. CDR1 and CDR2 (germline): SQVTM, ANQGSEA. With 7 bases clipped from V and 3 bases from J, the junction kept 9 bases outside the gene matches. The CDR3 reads CSASGTERYEQYF. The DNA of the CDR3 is TGCAGCGCATCCGGGACAGAGCGCTACGAGCAGTACTTC.

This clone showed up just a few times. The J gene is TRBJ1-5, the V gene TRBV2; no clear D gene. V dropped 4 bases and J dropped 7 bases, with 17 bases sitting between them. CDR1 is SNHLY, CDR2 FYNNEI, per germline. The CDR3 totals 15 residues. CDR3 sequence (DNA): TGTGCCAGCAGTGGAGCACTCGGGCCAACGCAGCCCCAGCATTTT. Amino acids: CASSGALGPTQPQHF.